This TCR beta chain emerged from a study of T-cell memory formation after mild COVID-19. This clonotype has a count of ten or more. This CDR3 is built from 14 residues. The ends were cut back, 1 base at V and 0 bases at J, with 10 bases in the middle. Germline V CDR1 and CDR2: DFQATT, SNEGSKA (reference sequence). A single record per CDR3 protein comes from TCRdb applying MiXCR to the 5' RACE reads. The sample includes more than 350,000 distinct CDR3 sequences, around 21% seen only once; the top ten take around 12%. This clonotype was obtained from an adult woman who had mild COVID-19 (a few samples of this study predate the infection). Cell type and time point are not known. The sample consisted of PBMCs or a T cell subset sorted from them (not recorded which). The chain uses TRBV20-1 and TRBJ2-7, with D possibly called TRBD1 or TRBD2 (6 bases each). CDR3 residues: CSARGGGLSYEQYF. The CDR3 nucleotides read TGCAGTGCTAGAGGAGGGGGGCTCTCCTACGAGCAGTACTTC.